This TCR beta chain appears in the sequencing data of a study of blood T cells in healthy people across ages. It was with a sample-barcoded 5' primer and a J-beta primer mix that a second PCR of roughly 7 to 11 cycles was run. MiXCR, applied by TCRdb to the 5' RACE reads, yields one record per CDR3 protein. The table has 750,000 or so distinct CDR3 sequences, more than 20% seen once. Broader study findings: Older age coincided with a roughly linear decline in TCR beta diversity per million T cells. Researchers report that TCR beta diversity correlated strongly with naive T cell percentage. The diversity estimates, figures obtained from one million T cells, were considered underestimates.

Concerning this clonotype: Its antigen is still unknown.

Trimming pared 6 bases from V and 5 bases from J, leaving 13 bases between. CDR3 length: 13 residues. From germline, CDR1 is LGHNA and CDR2 YNFKEQ. Separately, the same data were catalogued under a study of T cells of mothers and their children. That study adds: Regardless of relatedness, pairs show thymic selection shaping TCR recombination output in a similar manner.

This TCR came from a boy younger than 18 in good health. The V and J genes are TRBV4-2 and TRBJ2-5, with D unclear. Sequenced sample: blood. This chain's CDR3 is CASSYSSVETQYF. CDR3 DNA sequence: TGTGCCAGCAGTTACTCCAGCGTGGAGACCCAGTACTTC.